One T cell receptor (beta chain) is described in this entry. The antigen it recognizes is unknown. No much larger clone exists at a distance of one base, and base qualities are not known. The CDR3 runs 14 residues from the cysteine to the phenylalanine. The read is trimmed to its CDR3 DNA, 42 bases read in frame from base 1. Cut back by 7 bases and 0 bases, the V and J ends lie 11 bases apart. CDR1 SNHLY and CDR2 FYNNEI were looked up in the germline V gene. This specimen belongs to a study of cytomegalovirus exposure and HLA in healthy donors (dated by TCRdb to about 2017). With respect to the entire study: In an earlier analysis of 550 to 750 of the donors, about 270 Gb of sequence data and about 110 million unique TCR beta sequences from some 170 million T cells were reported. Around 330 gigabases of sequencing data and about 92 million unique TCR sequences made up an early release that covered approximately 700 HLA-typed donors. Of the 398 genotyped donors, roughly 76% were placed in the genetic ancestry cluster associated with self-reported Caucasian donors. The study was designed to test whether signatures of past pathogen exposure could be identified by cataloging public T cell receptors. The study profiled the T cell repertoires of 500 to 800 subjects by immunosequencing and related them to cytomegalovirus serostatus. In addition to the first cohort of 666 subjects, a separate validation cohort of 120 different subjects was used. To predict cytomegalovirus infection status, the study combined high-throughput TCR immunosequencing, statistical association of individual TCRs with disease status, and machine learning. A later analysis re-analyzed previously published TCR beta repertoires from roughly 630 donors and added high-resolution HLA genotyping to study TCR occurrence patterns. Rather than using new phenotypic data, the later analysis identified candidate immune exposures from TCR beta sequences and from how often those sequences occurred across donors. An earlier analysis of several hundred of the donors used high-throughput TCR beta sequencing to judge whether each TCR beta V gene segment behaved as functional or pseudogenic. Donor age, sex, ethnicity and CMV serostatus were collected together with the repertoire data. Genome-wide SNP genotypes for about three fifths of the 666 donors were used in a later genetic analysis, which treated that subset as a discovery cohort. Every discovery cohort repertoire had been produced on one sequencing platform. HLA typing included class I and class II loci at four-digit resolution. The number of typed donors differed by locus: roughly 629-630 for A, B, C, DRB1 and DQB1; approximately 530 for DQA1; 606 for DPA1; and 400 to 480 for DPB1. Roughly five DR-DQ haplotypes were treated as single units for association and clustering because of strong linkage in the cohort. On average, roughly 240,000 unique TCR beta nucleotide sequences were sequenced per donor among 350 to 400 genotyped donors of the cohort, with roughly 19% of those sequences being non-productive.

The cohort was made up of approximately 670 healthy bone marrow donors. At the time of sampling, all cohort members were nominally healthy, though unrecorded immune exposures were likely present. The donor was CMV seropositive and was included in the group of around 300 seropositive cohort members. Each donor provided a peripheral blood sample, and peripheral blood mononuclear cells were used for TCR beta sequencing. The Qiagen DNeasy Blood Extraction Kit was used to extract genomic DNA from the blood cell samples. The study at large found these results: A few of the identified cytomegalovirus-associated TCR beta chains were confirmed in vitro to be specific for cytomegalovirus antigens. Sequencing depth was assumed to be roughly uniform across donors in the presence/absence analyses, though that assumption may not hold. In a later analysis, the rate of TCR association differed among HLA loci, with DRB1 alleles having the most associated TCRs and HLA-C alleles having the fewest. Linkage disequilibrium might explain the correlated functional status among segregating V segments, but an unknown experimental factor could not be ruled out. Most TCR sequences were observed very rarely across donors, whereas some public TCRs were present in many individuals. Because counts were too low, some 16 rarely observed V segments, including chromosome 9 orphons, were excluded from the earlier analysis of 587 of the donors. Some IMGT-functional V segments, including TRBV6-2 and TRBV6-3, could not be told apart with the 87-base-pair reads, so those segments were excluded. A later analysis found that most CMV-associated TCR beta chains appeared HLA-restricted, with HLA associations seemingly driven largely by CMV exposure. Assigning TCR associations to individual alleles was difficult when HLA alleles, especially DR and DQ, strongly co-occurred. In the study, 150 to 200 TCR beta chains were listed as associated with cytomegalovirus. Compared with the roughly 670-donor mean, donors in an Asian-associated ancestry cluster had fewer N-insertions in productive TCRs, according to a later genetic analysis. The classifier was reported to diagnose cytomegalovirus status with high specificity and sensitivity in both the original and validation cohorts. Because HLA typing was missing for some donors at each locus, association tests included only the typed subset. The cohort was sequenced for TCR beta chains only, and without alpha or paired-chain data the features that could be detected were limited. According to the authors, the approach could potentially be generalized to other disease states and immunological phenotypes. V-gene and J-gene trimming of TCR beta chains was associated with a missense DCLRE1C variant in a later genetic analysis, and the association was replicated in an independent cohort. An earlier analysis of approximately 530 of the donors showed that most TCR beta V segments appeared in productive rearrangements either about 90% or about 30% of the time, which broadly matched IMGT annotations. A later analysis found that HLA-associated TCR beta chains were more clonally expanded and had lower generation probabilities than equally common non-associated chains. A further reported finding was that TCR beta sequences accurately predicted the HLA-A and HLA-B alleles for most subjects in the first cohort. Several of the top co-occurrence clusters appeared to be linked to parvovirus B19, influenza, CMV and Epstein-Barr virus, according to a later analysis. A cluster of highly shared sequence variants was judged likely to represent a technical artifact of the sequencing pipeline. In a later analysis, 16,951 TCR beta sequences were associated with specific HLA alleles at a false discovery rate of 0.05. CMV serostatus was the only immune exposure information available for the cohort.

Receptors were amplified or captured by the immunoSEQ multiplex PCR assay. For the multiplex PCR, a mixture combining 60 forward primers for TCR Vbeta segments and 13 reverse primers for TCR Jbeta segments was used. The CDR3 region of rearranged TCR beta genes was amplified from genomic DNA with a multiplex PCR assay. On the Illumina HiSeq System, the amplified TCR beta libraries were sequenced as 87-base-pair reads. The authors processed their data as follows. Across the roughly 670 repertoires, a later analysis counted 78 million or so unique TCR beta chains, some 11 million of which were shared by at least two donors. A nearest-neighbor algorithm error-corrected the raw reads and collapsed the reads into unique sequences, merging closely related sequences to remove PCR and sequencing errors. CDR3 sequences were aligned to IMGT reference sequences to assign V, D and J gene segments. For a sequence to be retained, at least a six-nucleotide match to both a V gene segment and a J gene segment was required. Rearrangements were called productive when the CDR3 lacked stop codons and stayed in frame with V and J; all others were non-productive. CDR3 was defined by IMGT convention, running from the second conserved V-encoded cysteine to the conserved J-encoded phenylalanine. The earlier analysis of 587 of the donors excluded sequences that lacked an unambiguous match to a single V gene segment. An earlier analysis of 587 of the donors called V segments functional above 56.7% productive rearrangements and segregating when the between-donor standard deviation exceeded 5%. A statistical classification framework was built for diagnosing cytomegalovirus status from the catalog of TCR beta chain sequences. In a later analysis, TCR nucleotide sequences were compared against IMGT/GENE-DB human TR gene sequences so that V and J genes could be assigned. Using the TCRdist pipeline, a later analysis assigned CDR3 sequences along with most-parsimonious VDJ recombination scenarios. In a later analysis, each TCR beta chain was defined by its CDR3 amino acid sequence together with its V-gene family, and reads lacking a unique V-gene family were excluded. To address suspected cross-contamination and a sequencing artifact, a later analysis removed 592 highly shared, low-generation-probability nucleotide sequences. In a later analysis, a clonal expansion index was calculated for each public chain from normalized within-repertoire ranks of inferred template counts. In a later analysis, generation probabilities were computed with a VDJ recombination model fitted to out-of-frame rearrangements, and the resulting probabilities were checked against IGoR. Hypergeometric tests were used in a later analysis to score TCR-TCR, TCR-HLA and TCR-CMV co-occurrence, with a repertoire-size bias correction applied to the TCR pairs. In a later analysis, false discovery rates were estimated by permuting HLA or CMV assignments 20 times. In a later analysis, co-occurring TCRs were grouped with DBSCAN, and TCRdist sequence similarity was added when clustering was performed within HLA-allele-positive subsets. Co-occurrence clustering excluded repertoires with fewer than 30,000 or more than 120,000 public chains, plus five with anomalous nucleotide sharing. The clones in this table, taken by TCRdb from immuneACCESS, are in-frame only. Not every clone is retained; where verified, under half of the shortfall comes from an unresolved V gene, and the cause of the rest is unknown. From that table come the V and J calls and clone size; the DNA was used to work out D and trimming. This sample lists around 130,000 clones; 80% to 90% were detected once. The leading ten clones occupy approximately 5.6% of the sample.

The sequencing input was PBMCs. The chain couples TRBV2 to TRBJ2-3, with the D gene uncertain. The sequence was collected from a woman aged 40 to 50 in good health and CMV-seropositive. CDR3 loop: CASKIGLSTDTQYF. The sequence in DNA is TGTGCCAGCAAAATTGGCTTAAGCACAGATACGCAGTATTTT.